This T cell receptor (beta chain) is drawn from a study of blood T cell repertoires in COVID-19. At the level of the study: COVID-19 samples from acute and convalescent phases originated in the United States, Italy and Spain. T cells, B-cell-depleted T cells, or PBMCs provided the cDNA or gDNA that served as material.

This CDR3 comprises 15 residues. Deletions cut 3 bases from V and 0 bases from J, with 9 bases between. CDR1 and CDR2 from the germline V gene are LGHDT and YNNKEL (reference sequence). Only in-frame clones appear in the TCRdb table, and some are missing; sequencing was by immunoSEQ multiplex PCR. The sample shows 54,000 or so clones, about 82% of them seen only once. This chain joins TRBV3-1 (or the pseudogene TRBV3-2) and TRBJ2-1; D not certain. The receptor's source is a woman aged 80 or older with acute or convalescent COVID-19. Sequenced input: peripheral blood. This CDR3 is CASSHLASSYNEQFF. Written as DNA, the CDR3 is TGTGCCAGCAGCCACCTGGCCTCCTCCTACAATGAGCAGTTCTTC.